What follows describes a single T cell receptor (beta chain). This entry is derived from a study of blood T cell repertoires in COVID-19. For the study at large: In each case, the material was cDNA or gDNA derived from T cells, B-cell-depleted T cells, or PBMCs.

As originally analysed: Amplified reference gene primers provided the basis for estimating nucleated cell counts. The data were produced by immunoSEQ multiplex PCR, yet TCRdb's version contains in-frame clones alone and is incomplete. V, J and clone size are those of that table, while D and trimming were read from the DNA. The repertoire includes about 350,000 clones, approximately 90% of them detected once, and around 4% sits in the top ten. The germline V gene has CDR1 LNHDA and CDR2 SQIVND (reference sequence). The V and J ends lost 5 bases and 1 base respectively, with 4 bases between them. The CDR3 has 12 amino acids.

The specimen was peripheral blood. The chain combines TRBV19 with TRBJ2-3, with unresolved D. The source is a woman aged 55-70 years with COVID-19, enrolled during active disease. The CDR3 region is CASSPGTDTQYF. CDR3 bases: TGTGCCAGTAGTCCGGGCACAGATACGCAGTATTTT.